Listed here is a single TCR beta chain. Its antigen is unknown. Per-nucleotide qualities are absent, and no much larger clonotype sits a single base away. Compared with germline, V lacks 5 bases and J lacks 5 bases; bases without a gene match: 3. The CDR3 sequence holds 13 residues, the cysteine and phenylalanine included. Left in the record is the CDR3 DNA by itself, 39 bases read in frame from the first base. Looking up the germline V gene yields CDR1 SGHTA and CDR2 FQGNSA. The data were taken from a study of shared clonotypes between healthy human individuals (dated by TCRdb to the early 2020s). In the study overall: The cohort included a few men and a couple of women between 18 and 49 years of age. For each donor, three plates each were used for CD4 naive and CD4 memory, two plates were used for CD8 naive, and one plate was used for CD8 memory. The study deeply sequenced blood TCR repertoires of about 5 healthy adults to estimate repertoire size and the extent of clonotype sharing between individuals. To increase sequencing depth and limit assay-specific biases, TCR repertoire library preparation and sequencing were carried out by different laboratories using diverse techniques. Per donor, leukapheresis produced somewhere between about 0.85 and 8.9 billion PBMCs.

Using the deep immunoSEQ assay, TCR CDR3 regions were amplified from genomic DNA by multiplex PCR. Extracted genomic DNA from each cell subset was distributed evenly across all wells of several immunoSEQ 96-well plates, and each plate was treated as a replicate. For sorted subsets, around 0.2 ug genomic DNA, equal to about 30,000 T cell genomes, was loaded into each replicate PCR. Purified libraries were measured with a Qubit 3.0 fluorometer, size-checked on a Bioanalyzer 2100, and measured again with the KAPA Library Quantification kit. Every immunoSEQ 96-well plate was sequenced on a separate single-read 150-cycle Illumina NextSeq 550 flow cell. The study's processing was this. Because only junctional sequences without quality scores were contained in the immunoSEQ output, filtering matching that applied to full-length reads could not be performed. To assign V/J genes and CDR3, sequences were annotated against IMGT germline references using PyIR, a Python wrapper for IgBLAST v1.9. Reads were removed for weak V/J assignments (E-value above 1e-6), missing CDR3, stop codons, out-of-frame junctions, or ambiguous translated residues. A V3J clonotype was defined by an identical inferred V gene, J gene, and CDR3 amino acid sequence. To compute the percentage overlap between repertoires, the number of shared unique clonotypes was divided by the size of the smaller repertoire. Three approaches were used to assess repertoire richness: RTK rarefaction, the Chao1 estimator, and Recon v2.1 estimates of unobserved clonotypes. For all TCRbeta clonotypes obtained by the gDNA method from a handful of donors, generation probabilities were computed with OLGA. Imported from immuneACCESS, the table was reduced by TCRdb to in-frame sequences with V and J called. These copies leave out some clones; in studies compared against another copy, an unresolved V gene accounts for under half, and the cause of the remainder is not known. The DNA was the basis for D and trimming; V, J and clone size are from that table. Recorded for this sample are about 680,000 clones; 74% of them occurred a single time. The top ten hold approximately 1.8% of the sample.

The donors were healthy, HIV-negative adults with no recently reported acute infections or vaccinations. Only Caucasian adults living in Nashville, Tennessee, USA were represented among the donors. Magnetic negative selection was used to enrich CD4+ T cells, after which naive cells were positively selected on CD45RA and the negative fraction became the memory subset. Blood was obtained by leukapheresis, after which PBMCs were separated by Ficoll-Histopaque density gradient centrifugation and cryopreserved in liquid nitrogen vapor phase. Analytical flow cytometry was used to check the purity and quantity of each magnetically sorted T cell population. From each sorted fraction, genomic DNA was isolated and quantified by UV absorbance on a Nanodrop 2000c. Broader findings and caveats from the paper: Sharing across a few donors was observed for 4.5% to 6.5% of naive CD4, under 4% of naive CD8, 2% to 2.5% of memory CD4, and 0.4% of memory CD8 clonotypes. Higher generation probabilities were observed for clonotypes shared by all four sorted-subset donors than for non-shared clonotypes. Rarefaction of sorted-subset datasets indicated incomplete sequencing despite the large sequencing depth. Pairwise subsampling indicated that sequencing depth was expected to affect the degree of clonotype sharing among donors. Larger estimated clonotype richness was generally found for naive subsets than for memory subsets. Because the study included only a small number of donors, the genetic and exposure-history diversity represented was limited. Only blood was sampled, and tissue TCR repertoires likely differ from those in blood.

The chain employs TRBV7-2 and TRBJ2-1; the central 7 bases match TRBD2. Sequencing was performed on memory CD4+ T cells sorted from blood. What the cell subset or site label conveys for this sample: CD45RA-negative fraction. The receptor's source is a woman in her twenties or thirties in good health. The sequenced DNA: TGTGCCAGCAGCCGGGGGAGGGACAATGAGCAGTTCTTC. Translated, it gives CASSRGRDNEQFF.